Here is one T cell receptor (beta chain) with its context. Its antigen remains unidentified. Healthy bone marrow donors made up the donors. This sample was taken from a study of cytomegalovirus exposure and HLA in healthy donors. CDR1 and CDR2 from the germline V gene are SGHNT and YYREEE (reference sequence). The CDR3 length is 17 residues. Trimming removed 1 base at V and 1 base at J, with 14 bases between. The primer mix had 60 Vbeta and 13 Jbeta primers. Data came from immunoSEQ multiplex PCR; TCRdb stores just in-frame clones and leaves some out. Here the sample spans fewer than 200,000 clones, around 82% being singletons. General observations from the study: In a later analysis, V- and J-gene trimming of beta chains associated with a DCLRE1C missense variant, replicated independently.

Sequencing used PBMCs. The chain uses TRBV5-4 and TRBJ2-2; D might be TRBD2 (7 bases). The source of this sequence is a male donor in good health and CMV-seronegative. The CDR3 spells CASSLRGGGQNTGELFF. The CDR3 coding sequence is TGTGCCAGCAGCTTGAGGGGAGGGGGACAGAACACCGGGGAGCTGTTTTTT.